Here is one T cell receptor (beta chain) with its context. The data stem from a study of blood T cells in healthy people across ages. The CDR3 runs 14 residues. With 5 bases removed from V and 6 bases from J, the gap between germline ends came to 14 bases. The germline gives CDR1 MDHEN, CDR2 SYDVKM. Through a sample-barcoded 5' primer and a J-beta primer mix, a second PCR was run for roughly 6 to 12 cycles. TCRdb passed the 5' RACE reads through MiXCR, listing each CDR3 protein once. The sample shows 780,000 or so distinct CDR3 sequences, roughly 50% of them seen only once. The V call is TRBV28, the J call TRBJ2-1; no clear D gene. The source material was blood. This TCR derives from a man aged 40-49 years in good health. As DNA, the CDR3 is TGTGCCAGCAGTCCCCTCCCCAGCACCAATGAGCAGTTCTTC. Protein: CASSPLPSTNEQFF. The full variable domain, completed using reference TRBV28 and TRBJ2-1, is DVKVTQSSRYLVKRTGEKVFLECVQDMDHENMFWYRQDPGLGLRLIYFSYDVKMKEKGDIPEGYSVSREKKERFSLILESASTNQTSMYLCASSPLPSTNEQFFGPGTRLTVL.